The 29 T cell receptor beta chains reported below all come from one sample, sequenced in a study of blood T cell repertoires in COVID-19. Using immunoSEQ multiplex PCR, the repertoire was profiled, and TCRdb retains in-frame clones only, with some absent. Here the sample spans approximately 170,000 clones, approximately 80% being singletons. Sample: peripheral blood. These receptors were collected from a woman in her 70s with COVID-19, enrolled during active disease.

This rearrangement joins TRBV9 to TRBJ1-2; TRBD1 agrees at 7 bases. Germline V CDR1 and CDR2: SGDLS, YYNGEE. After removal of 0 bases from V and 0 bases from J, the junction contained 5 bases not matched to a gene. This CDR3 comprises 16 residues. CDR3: CASSVETGVTNYGYTF. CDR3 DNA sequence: TGTGCCAGCAGCGTAGAAACAGGGGTTACTAACTATGGCTACACCTTC.

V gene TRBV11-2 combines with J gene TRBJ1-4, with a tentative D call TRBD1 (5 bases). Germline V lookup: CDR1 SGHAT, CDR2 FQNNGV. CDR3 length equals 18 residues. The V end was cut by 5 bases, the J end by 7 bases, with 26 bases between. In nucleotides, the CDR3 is TGTGCCAGCAGCAGGAGAGGAACAGGACGCCCGTTGGGTGAAAAACTGTTTTTT. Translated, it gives CASSRRGTGRPLGEKLFF.

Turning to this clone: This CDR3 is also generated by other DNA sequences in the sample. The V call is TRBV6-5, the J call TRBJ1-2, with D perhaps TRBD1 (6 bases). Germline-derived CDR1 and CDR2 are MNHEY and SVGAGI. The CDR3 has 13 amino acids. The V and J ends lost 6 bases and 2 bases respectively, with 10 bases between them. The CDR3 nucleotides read TGTGCCAGCAGCCGAACAGGGAACTATGGCTACACCTTC. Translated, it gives CASSRTGNYGYTF.

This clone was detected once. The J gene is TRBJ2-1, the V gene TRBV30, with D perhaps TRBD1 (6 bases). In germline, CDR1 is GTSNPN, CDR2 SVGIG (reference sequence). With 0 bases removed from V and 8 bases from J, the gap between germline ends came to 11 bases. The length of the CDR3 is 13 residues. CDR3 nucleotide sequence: TGTGCCTGGAGTGTAGGGGGAAGAGATGAGCAGTTCTTC. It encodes CAWSVGGRDEQFF.

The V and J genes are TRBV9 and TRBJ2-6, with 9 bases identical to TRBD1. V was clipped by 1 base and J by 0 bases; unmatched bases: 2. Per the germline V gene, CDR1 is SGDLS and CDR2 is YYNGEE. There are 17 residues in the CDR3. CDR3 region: CASSVRTGDSGANVLTF. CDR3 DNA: TGTGCCAGCAGCGTAAGGACAGGGGACTCTGGGGCCAACGTCCTGACTTTC.

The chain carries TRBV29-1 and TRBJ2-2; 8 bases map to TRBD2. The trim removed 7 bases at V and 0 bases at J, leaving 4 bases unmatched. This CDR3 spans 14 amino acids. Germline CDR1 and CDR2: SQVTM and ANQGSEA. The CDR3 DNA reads TGCAGCGCGGGGGGGCGGTCGAACACCGGGGAGCTGTTTTTT. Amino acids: CSAGGRSNTGELFF.

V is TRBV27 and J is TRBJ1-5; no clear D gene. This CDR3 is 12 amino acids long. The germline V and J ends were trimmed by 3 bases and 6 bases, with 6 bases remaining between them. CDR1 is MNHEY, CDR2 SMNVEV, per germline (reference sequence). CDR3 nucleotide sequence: TGTGCCAGCAGTTTTGGTAGTCAGCCCCAGCATTTT. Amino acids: CASSFGSQPQHF.

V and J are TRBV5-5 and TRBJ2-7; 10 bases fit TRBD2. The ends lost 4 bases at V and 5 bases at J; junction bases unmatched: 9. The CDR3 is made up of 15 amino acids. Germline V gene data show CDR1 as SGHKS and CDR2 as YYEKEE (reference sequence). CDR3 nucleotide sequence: TGTGCCAGCAGCCTAGCGGGAGCACGTAGCCACGAGCAGTACTTC. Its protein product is CASSLAGARSHEQYF.

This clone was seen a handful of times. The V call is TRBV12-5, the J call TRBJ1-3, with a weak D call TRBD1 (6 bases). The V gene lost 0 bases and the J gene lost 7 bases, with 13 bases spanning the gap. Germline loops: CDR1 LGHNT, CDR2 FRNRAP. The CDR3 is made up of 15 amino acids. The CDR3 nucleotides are TGTGCTAGTGGTTTGGTACTGGGTCAGGGGAACACCATATATTTT. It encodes CASGLVLGQGNTIYF. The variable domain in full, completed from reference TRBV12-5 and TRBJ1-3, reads DARVTQTPRHKVTEMGQEVTMRCQPILGHNTVFWYRQTMMQGLELLAYFRNRAPLDDSGMPKDRFSAEMPDATLATLKIQPSEPRDSAVYFCASGLVLGQGNTIYFGEGSWLTVV.

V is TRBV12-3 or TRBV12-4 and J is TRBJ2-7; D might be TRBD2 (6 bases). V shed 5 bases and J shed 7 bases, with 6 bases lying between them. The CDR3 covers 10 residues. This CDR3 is CASSRGEQYF. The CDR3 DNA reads TGTGCCAGCAGTCGGGGGGAGCAGTACTTC.

Written as DNA, the CDR3 is TGTGCCAGCAGCCAAGAAGCGGGGACCTACAATGAGCAGTTCTTC. This gives the protein CASSQEAGTYNEQFF. The chain employs TRBV3-1 (or the pseudogene TRBV3-2) and TRBJ2-1, with 7 bases lining up with TRBD2. The CDR3 contains 15 residues. Losses at the gene ends were 0 bases for V and 2 bases for J; bases not matched to a gene: 1. Germline CDR1 and CDR2: LGHDT and YNNKEL (reference sequence).

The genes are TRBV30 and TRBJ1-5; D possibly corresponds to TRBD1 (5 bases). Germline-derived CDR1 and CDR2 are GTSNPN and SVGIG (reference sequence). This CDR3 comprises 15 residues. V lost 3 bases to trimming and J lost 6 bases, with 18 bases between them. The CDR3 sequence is CAWRRQGGDSQPQHF. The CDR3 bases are TGTGCCTGGAGGCGCCAGGGAGGGGATAGTCAGCCCCAGCATTTT.

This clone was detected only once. CDR3 amino acids: CAISESGGGNTQYF. In DNA, the CDR3 is TGTGCCATCAGTGAGTCAGGGGGGGGGAATACGCAGTATTTT. This sequence joins TRBV10-3 and TRBJ2-3, with D perhaps matching TRBD2 (7 bases). This CDR3 comprises 14 residues. Germline V gene lookup returns CDR1 ENHRY and CDR2 SYGVKD. V was shortened by 0 bases and J by 7 bases, with 11 bases between the two germline ends.

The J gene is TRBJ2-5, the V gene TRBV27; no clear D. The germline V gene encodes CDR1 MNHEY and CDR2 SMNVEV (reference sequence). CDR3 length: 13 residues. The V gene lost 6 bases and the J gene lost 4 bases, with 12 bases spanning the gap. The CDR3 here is CASSLSSIETQYF. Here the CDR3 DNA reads TGTGCCAGCAGCCTGAGCTCGATAGAGACCCAGTACTTC.

CDR3 sequence (DNA): TGCAGCGCCGGACTAGGAGATACGCAGTATTTT. It encodes CSAGLGDTQYF. This sequence joins TRBV29-1 and TRBJ2-3; 7 bases map to TRBD2. The CDR3 spans 11 residues. The germline gives CDR1 SQVTM, CDR2 ANQGSEA. The V and J ends lost 7 bases and 5 bases, in that order; junction bases with no gene match: 3.

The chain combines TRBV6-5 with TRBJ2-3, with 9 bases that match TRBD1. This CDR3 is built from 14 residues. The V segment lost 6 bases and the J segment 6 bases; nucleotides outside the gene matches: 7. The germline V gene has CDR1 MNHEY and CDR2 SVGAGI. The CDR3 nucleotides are TGTGCCAGCAGGAACAGGGGGCTGAAGGATACGCAGTATTTT. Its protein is CASRNRGLKDTQYF.

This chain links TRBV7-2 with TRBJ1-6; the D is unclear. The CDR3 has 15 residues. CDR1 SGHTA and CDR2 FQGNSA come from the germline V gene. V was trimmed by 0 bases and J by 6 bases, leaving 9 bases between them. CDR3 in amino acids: CASSLAAVSNSPLHF. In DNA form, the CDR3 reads TGTGCCAGCAGCTTAGCGGCGGTCAGTAATTCACCCCTCCACTTT.

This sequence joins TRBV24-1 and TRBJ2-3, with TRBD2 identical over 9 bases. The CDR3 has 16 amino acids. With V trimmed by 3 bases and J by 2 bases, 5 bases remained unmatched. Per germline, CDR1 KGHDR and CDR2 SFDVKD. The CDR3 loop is CATSDLAGRYTDTQYF. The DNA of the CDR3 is TGTGCCACCAGTGATCTAGCGGGACGTTACACAGATACGCAGTATTTT.

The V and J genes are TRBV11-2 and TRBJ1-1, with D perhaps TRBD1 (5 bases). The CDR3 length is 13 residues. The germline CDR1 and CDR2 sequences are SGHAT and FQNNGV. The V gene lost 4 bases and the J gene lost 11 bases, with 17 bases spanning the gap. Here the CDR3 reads CASSSLGLSKAFF. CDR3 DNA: TGTGCCAGCAGCTCCTTGGGACTTTCAAAGGCTTTCTTT.

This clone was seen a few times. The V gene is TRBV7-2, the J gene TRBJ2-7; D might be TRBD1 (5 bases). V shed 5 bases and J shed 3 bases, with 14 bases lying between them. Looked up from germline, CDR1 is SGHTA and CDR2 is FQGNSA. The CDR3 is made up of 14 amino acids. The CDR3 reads CASSRTGVGYEQYF. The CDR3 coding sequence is TGTGCCAGCAGCCGTACAGGTGTGGGCTACGAGCAGTACTTC.

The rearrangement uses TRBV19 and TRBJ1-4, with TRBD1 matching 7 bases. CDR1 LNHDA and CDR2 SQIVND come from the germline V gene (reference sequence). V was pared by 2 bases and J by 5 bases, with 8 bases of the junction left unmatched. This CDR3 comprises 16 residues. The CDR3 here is CASSIYSTGTNEKLFF. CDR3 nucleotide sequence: TGTGCCAGTAGTATATACTCGACAGGGACGAATGAAAAACTGTTTTTT.

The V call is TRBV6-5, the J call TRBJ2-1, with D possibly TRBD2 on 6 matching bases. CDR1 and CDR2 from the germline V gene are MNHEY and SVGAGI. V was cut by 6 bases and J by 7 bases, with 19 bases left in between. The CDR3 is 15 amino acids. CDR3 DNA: TGTGCCAGCAGGATTACAGGAGGGTTTAGGAATGAGCAGTTCTTC. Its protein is CASRITGGFRNEQFF.

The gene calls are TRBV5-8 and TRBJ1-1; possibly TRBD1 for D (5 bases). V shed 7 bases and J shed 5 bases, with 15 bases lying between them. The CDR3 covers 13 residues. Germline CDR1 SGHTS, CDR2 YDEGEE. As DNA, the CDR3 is TGTGCCAGCGGTGGGTCAGGGCAGACTGAAGCTTTCTTT. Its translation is CASGGSGQTEAFF.

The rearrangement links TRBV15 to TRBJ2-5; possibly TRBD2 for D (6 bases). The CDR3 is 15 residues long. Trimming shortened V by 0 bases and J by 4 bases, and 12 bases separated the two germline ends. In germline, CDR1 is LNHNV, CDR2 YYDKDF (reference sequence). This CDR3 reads CATSREFQGGETQYF. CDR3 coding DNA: TGTGCCACCAGCAGAGAATTCCAGGGAGGAGAGACCCAGTACTTC.

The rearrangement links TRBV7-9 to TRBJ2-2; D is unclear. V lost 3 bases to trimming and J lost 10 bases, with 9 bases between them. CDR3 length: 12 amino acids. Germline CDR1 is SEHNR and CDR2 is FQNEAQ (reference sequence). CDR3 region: CASSFQSEELFF. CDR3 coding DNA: TGTGCCAGCAGCTTCCAGTCCGAGGAGCTGTTTTTT. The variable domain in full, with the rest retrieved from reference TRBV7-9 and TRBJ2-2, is DTGVSQNPRHKITKRGQNVTFRCDPISEHNRLYWYRQTLGQGPEFLTYFQNEAQLEKSRLLSDRFSAERPKGSFSTLEIQRTEQGDSAMYLCASSFQSEELFFGEGSRLTVL.

CDR3 protein: CASSSDQGILSPLHF. Written as DNA, the CDR3 is TGCGCCAGCAGTTCTGACCAGGGGATCCTTTCACCCCTCCACTTT. The rearrangement joins TRBV5-1 to TRBJ1-6; tentatively, D is TRBD1 (6 bases). Germline CDR1 is SGHRS and CDR2 is YFSETQ. Trimming stripped 5 bases from V and 9 bases from J, with 18 bases between. CDR3 size: 15 residues.

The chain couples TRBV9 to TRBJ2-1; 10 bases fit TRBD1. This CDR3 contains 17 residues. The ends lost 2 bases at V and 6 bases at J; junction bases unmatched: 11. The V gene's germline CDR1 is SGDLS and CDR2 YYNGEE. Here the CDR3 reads CASSVDPGTGVRNEQFF. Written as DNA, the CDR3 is TGTGCCAGCAGCGTGGACCCGGGGACAGGGGTCCGCAATGAGCAGTTCTTC.

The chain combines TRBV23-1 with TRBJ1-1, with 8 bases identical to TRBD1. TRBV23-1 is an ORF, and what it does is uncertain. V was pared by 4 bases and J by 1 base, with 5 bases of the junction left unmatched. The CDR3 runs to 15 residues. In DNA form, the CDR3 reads TGCGCCAGCAGTCCACGGACAGGGACGAACACTGAAGCTTTCTTT. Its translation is CASSPRTGTNTEAFF.

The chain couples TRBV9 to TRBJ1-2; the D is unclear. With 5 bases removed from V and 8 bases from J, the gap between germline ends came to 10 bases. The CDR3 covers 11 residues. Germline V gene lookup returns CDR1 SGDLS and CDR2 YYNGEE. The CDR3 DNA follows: TGTGCCAGCAGGACTTTAATGGGCTACACCTTC. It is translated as CASRTLMGYTF.